One and the same sample provided the 23 T cell receptor beta chains below, sequenced in a study of memory CD4+ T cells and cytomegalovirus serostatus. TCRdb keeps only in-frame clones here, not all; method: immunoSEQ multiplex PCR. The table shows approximately 61,000 clones, with around four fifths occurring only once. Single viable CD3+CD4+CD8-CD45RO+ cells were sorted as the memory CD4+ T cells. Sequencing input: memory CD4+ T cells from blood. These TCRs come from an adult in good health and CMV-seronegative.

The rearrangement uses TRBV28 and TRBJ2-2; D might be TRBD2 (7 bases). Trimming removed 2 bases at V and 4 bases at J, with 11 bases between. This CDR3 spans 15 amino acids. Germline loops: CDR1 MDHEN, CDR2 SYDVKM. This CDR3 reads CASSLGGGATGELFF. The DNA for the CDR3 is TGTGCCAGCAGTTTAGGAGGGGGGGCCACCGGGGAGCTGTTTTTT.

The sample holds a few counts of this clone. The V and J genes are TRBV5-1 and TRBJ2-7, with 15 bases fitting TRBD2. The V and J ends lost 3 bases and 0 bases, in that order; junction bases with no gene match: 10. The CDR3 loop spans 19 amino acids. Germline values: CDR1 SGHRS, CDR2 YFSETQ. DNA of the CDR3: TGCGCCAGCAGCTGGGGACCCGGGACTAGCGGGGGGAGCTCCTACGAGCAGTACTTC. Translation: CASSWGPGTSGGSSYEQYF.

The rearrangement uses TRBV7-8 and TRBJ2-5, with D possibly TRBD1 on 5 matching bases. Germline V gives CDR1 SGHVS, CDR2 FQNEAQ. V was trimmed by 3 bases and J by 3 bases, leaving 8 bases between them. The CDR3 has 13 residues. The CDR3, as DNA: TGTGCCAGCAGCTTCGACAGCGAAGAGACCCAGTACTTC. This sequence encodes CASSFDSEETQYF.

V is TRBV18 and J is TRBJ1-4; no definite D call. Between the trimmed V and J ends, which lost 4 bases and 8 bases, there was a span of 20 bases. CDR1 is KGHSH, CDR2 LQKENI, per germline. This CDR3 comprises 16 residues. CDR3 in amino acids: CASSLRVGGSREKLFF. The CDR3 bases are TGTGCCAGCTCACTACGGGTTGGAGGGTCCAGAGAAAAACTGTTTTTT.

V is TRBV28 and J is TRBJ1-5, with 9 bases matching TRBD1. There are 19 residues in the CDR3. The trim removed 2 bases at V and 3 bases at J, leaving 14 bases unmatched. In germline, CDR1 is MDHEN, CDR2 SYDVKM. DNA for the CDR3: TGTGCCAGCAGTTTAGAGGGACAGGGAACCCGTACCCTCAATCAGCCCCAGCATTTT. It specifies CASSLEGQGTRTLNQPQHF.

V and J are TRBV7-2 and TRBJ1-1; 8 positions agree with TRBD1. CDR1 is SGHTA, CDR2 FQGNSA, per germline. The junction had 6 bases not matched to a gene; V was cut back by 5 bases and J by 1 base. The CDR3 runs to 15 residues. This chain's CDR3 is CASSLGTGKNTEAFF. The CDR3 DNA reads as TGTGCCAGCAGCCTCGGGACAGGAAAGAACACTGAAGCTTTCTTT.

The chain couples TRBV11-2 to TRBJ2-7, with no clear D. CDR3 size: 13 residues. CDR1 is SGHAT and CDR2 is FQNNGV in the germline V gene. Trimming cost V 3 bases and J 6 bases, with 12 bases left between them. The CDR3, as DNA: TGTGCCAGCAGCTTTCCCGCGGTTACCGAGCAGTACTTC. Protein sequence: CASSFPAVTEQYF.

The rearrangement uses TRBV7-9 and TRBJ2-1; the match to TRBD2 covers 9 bases. From germline, CDR1 is SEHNR and CDR2 FQNEAQ (reference sequence). This CDR3 contains 15 residues. V gave up 3 bases and J gave up 8 bases; unmatched junction bases: 8. CDR3 in amino acids: CASSLGAGGSDEQFF. The CDR3 bases are TGTGCCAGCAGCTTGGGAGCGGGAGGTAGCGATGAGCAGTTCTTC.

J is TRBJ1-6 and V is TRBV6-5, with D hard to call. The V end lost 0 bases, the J end lost 9 bases, and 3 bases lay between the germline ends. Germline CDR1 MNHEY, CDR2 SVGAGI. The CDR3 sequence is 12 residues long. The DNA for the CDR3 is TGTGCCAGCAGTTACTCGAGTTCACCCCTCCACTTT. Translated: CASSYSSSPLHF.

V gene TRBV25-1 combines with J gene TRBJ2-5; tentatively, D is TRBD1 (5 bases). This CDR3 is 15 amino acids long. The V end lost 3 bases, the J end lost 4 bases, and 15 bases lay between the germline ends. Germline-derived CDR1 and CDR2 are MGHDK and SYGVNS. The CDR3 sequence: CASSDRQGLGETQYF. CDR3 nucleotide sequence: TGTGCCAGCAGTGATCGTCAGGGTTTGGGAGAGACCCAGTACTTC.

This chain joins TRBV2 and TRBJ2-3; 8 positions match TRBD2. Germline V gene lookup returns CDR1 SNHLY and CDR2 FYNNEI. This CDR3 region has 13 residues. The J segment lost 3 bases and the V segment lost 8 bases, leaving 4 bases of the junction unmatched. DNA for the CDR3: TGTGCCAGCTTGAGCGGGAGAACAGATACGCAGTATTTT. Protein product: CASLSGRTDTQYF.

V usage is TRBV7-2 and J usage is TRBJ1-1; D gene ambiguous. This CDR3 comprises 15 residues. Germline V gene data show CDR1 as SGHTA and CDR2 as FQGNSA. Between the trimmed V and J ends, which lost 3 bases and 1 base, there was a span of 12 bases. Written as DNA, the CDR3 is TGTGCCAGCAGCTTTAGGGTGGCTGGGAACACTGAAGCTTTCTTT. It is translated as CASSFRVAGNTEAFF.

This chain connects TRBV30 to TRBJ2-7; TRBD2 might be the D (6 bases). Per the germline V gene, CDR1 is GTSNPN and CDR2 is SVGIG (reference sequence). CDR3 length equals 16 residues. The V end lost 3 bases, the J end lost 5 bases, and 23 bases lay between the germline ends. The CDR3 region is CAWSTSSPMRGHEQYF. The CDR3 DNA is TGTGCCTGGAGCACTAGCTCGCCAATGAGGGGCCACGAGCAGTACTTC.

The chain uses TRBV7-3 and TRBJ2-2; 8 bases are a match to TRBD2. CDR3 length: 15 residues. The trim removed 4 bases at V and 4 bases at J, leaving 5 bases unmatched. CDR1 is SGHTA and CDR2 is FQGTGA in the germline V gene. The CDR3 DNA is TGTGCCAGCAGCTCCACCGGGACTAGCACCGGGGAGCTGTTTTTT. Its protein is CASSSTGTSTGELFF.

The rearrangement links TRBV6-6 to TRBJ2-1, with 8 bases matching TRBD2. Germline loops: CDR1 MNHNY, CDR2 SVGAGI (reference sequence). The CDR3 covers 14 residues. V dropped 4 bases and J dropped 6; count of bases not matched to a gene: 5. As DNA, the CDR3 is TGTGCCAGCAGTTCAGCGGGAGCGACCAATGAGCAGTTCTTC. Translating it yields CASSSAGATNEQFF.

The J gene is TRBJ2-1, the V gene TRBV11-2; 11 nucleotides match TRBD2. After removal of 0 bases from V and 8 bases from J, the junction contained 9 bases not matched to a gene. From germline, CDR1 is SGHAT and CDR2 FQNNGV. The CDR3 is 17 residues long. CDR3 region: CASSLDRGLAVSDEQFF. The DNA for the CDR3 is TGTGCCAGCAGCTTAGATCGGGGACTAGCGGTATCCGATGAGCAGTTCTTC.

The gene calls are TRBV19 and TRBJ2-1; TRBD2 might be the D (6 bases). Germline lookup yields CDR1 LNHDA and CDR2 SQIVND (reference sequence). This CDR3 is built from 16 residues. V lost 5 bases and J 6 bases, leaving 20 bases between the germline ends. The CDR3 region has the DNA TGTGCCAGTAGTGAAGCGGGCCTTAAGGGTCGCAATGAGCAGTTCTTC. Protein: CASSEAGLKGRNEQFF. Supplemented by reference TRBV19 and TRBJ2-1, the full variable domain reads DGGITQSPKYLFRKEGQNVTLSCEQNLNHDAMYWYRQDPGQGLRLIYYSQIVNDFQKGDIAEGYSVSREKKESFPLTVTSAQKNPTAFYLCASSEAGLKGRNEQFFGPGTRLTVL.

The gene calls are TRBV4-2 and TRBJ1-4, with 8 nucleotides matching TRBD1. This CDR3 comprises 16 residues. Trimming removed 0 bases from V and 8 bases from J; junction bases left unmatched: 8. CDR1 LGHNA and CDR2 YNFKEQ come from the germline V gene. CDR3 residues: CASSQDRGQAGEKLFF. CDR3 nucleotides: TGTGCCAGCAGCCAAGACCGGGGACAGGCCGGCGAAAAACTGTTTTTT.

J is TRBJ1-5 and V is TRBV18; TRBD1 matches at 11 bases. The CDR3 sequence is 16 residues long. The trim removed 0 bases at V and 6 bases at J, leaving 4 bases unmatched. Germline loops: CDR1 KGHSH, CDR2 LQKENI. CDR3 amino acids: CASSPPGQGGGQPQHF. DNA of the CDR3: TGTGCCAGCTCACCACCGGGACAGGGGGGCGGTCAGCCCCAGCATTTT.

The CDR3 protein is CASSITGTSGSSYNEQFF. As DNA, the CDR3 is TGTGCCAGCAGCATCACCGGGACTAGCGGAAGCTCCTACAATGAGCAGTTCTTC. This chain links TRBV7-9 with TRBJ2-1, with 11 bases aligning to TRBD2. In germline, CDR1 is SEHNR, CDR2 FQNEAQ (reference sequence). J was trimmed by 0 bases and V by 5 bases; bases with no gene match: 9. This CDR3 spans 18 amino acids.

This clone is medium-sized (0.01 to 0.1%). This sequence joins TRBV7-8 and TRBJ2-7; the match to TRBD1 covers 9 bases. Losses at the gene ends were 5 bases for V and 2 bases for J; bases not matched to a gene: 4. Germline-derived CDR1 and CDR2 are SGHVS and FQNEAQ. The CDR3 spans 14 residues. The CDR3 is CASSLRDRAYEQYF. Here the CDR3 DNA reads TGTGCCAGCAGCCTGAGGGACAGGGCCTACGAGCAGTACTTC.

The chain is built from TRBV4-1 and TRBJ1-5, with 7 nucleotides matching TRBD1. Germline lookup yields CDR1 MGHRA and CDR2 YSYEKL. The CDR3 totals 16 residues. Germline trimming cut 0 bases from V and 3 bases from J; bases unmatched to any gene: 5. CDR3 in DNA: TGCGCCAGCAGCCAAGAGGTGGGGACAGCCAATCAGCCCCAGCATTTT. This sequence encodes CASSQEVGTANQPQHF.

The chain has TRBV19 and TRBJ2-3, with 8 positions matching TRBD2. The germline CDR1 and CDR2 sequences are LNHDA and SQIVND (reference sequence). Germline trimming cut 5 bases from V and 4 bases from J; bases unmatched to any gene: 8. The CDR3 loop spans 15 amino acids. The CDR3 nucleotides are TGTGCCAGTAGTGACCGGGGGGGCAGGGCAGATACGCAGTATTTT. Translated: CASSDRGGRADTQYF. The whole variable domain, filled in from reference TRBV19 and TRBJ2-3, reads DGGITQSPKYLFRKEGQNVTLSCEQNLNHDAMYWYRQDPGQGLRLIYYSQIVNDFQKGDIAEGYSVSREKKESFPLTVTSAQKNPTAFYLCASSDRGGRADTQYFGPGTRLTVL.